This record concerns one T cell receptor beta chain sequence. Its target is unknown. The data belong to a study of T cell repertoires in cytomegalovirus infection. Germline CDR1 and CDR2: SGHDT and YYEEEE. Losses at the gene ends were 0 bases for V and 5 bases for J; bases not matched to a gene: 8. There are 15 residues in the CDR3. TCRdb re-called the reads with MiXCR, one entry per CDR3 protein. Of roughly 80,000 distinct CDR3 sequences in the sample, roughly 25% are singletons; the top ten hold roughly 50%. The sample consisted of CD8+ T cells from cultured PBMCs, taken from culture after CMV antigen stimulation. The receptor comes from a human donor in good health (CMV status not recorded). Some clones in this sample may be carry-over from other donors' samples. V is TRBV5-6 and J is TRBJ2-7, with TRBD1 matching over 7 bases. CDR3 bases: TGTGCCAGCAGCTTGGATCGACAGGGCTGGAACGAGCAGTACTTC. This sequence encodes CASSLDRQGWNEQYF.